This TCR beta chain was obtained from a study of T cells expressing NK-cell markers. TCRdb re-called the 5' RACE reads and catalogs CDR3 proteins one per entry, DNA excluded. The table lists 150,000 or so distinct CDR3 sequences. The sample consisted of blood T cells: a sorted CD56 or NKG2C T cell subset, CD4+ or CD8+ T cells, or bulk PBMC T cells (not recorded which). The TCR sequence derives from a woman in her forties or fifties in good health.

CDR3 protein: CASSIDLAVYSGTYNEQFF. The gene calls are TRBV19 and TRBJ2-1; the TCRdb D gene call, TRBD2, has no DNA to confirm it. CDR1 and CDR2 from the germline V gene are LNHDA and SQIVND (reference sequence). The CDR3 covers 19 residues.